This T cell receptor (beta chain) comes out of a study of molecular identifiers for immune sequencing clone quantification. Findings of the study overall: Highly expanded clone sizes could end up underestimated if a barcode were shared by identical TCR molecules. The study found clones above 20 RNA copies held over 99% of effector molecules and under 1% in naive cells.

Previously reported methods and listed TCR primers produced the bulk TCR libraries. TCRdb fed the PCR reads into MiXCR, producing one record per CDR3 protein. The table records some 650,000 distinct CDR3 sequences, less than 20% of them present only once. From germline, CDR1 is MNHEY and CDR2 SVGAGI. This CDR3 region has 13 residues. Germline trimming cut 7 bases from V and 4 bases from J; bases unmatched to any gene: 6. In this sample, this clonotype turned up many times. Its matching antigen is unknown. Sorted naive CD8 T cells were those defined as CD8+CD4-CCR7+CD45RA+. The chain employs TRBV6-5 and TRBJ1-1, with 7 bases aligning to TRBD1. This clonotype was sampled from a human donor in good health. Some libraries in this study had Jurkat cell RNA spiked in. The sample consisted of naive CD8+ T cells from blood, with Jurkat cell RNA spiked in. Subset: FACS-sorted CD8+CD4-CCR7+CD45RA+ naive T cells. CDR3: CASTLTGSTEAFF. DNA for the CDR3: TGTGCCAGCACGCTGACAGGGAGCACTGAAGCTTTCTTT.